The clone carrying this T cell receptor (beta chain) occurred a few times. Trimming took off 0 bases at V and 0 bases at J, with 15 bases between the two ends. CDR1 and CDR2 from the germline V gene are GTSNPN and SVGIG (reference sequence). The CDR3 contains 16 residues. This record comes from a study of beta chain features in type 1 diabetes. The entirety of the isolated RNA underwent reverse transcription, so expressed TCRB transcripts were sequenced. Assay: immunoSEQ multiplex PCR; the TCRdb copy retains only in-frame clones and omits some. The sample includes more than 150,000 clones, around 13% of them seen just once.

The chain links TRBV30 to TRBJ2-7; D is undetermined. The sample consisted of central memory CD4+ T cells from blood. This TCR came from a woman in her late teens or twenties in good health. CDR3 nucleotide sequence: TGTGCCTGGAGTGTTACCGTCTTTGGCTTCTCCTACGAGCAGTACTTC. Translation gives CAWSVTVFGFSYEQYF.